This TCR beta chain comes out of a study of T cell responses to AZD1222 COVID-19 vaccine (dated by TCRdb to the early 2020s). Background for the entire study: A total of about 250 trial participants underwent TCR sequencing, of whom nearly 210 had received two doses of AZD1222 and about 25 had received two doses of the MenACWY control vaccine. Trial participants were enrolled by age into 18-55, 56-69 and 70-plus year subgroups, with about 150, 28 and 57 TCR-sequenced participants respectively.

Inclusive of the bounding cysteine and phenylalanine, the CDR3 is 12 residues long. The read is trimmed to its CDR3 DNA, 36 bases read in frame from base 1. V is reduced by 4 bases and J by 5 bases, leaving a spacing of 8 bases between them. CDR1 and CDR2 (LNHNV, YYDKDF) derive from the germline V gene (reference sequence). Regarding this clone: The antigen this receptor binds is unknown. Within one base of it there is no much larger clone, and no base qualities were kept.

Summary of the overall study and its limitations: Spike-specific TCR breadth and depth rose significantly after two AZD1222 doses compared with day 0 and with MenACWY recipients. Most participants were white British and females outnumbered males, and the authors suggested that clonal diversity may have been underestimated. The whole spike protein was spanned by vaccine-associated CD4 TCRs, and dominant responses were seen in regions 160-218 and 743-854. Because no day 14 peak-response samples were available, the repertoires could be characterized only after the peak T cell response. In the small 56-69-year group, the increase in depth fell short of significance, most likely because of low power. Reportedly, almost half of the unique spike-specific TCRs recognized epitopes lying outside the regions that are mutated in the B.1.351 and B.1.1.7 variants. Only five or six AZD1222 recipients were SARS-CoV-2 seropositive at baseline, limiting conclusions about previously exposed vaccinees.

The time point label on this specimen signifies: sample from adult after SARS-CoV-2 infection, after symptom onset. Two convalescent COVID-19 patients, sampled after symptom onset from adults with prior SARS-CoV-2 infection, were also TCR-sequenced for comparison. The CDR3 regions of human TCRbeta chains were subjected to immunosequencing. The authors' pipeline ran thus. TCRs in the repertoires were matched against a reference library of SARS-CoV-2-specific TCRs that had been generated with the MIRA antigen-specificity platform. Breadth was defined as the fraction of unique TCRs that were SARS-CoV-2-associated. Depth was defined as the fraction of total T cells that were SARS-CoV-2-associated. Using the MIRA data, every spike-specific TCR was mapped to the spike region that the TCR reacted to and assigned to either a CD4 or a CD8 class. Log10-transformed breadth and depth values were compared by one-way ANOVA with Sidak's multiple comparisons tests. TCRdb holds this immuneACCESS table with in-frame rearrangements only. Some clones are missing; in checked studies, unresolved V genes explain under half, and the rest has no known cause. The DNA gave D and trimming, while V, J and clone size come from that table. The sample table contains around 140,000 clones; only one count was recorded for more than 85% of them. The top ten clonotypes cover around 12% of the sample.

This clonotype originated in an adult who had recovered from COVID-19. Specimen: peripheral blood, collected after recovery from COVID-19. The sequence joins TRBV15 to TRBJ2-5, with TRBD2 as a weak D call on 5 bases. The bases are TGTGCCACCAGCACTAGCACGGAGACCCAGTACTTC. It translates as CATSTSTETQYF.